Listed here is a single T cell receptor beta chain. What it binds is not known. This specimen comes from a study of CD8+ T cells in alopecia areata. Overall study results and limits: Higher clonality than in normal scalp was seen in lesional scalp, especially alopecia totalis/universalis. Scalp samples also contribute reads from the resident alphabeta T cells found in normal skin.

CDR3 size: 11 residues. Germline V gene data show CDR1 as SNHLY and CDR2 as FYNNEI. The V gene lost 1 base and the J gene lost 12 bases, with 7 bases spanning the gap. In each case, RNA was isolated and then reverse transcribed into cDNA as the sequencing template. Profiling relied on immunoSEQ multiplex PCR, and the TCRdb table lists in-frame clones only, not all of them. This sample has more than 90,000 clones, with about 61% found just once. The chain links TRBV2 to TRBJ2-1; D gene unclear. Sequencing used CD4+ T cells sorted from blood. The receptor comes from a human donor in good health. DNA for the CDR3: TGTGCCAGCAGTGAAGTTAGCATGCAGTTCTTC. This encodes CASSEVSMQFF.